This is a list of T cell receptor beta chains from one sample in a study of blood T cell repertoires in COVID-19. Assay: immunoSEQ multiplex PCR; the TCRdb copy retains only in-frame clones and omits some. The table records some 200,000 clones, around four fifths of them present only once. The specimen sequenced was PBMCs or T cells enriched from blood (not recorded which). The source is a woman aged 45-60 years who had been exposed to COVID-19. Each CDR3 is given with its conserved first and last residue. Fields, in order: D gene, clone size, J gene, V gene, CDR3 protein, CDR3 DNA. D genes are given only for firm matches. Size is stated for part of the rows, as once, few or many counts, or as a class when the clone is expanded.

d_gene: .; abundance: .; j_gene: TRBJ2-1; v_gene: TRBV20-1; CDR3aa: CSASRIVIVYNEQFF; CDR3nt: TGCAGTGCTAGTAGAATAGTGATCGTCTACAATGAGCAGTTCTTC
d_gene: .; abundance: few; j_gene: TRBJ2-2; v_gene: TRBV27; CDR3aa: CASSLAGATTGELFF; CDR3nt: TGTGCCAGCAGTTTAGCGGGGGCCACCACCGGGGAGCTGTTTTTT
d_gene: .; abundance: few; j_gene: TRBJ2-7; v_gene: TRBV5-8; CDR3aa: CASSGEARRVLAYEQYF; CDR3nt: TGTGCCAGCAGCGGCGAAGCGCGCAGGGTACTCGCCTACGAGCAGTACTTC
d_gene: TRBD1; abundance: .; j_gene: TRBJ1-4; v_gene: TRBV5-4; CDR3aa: CASSVQGREKLFF; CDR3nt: TGTGCCAGCAGTGTACAGGGGAGAGAAAAACTGTTTTTT
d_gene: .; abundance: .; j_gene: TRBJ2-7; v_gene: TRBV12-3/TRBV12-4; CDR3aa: CASTKAGSYEQYF; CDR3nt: TGTGCCAGCACTAAGGCGGGATCCTACGAGCAGTACTTC
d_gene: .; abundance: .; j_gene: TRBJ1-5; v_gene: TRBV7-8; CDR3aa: CASSLGWRGAQSNQPQHF; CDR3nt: TGTGCCAGCAGCTTAGGATGGCGGGGGGCGCAGAGCAATCAGCCCCAGCATTTT
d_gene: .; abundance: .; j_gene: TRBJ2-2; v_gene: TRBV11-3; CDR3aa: CASSLKVGAYTGELFF; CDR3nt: TGTGCCAGCAGCTTGAAAGTAGGGGCCTACACCGGGGAGCTGTTTTTT
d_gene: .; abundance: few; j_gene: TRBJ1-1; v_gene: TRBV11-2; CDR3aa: CASSIHRNTEAFF; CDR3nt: TGTGCCAGCAGCATCCACAGGAACACTGAAGCTTTCTTT
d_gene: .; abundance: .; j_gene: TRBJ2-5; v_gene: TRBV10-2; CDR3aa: CASSEGGWRETQYF; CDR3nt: TGCGCCAGCAGTGAGGGGGGGTGGCGGGAGACCCAGTACTTC
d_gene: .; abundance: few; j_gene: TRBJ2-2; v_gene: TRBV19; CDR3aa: CASDRGYTGELFF; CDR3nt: TGTGCCAGTGACCGGGGGTACACCGGGGAGCTGTTTTTT
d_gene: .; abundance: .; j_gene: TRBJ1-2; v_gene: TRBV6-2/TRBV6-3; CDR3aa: CASSHLSNNGYTF; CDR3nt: TGTGCCAGCAGTCACCTGTCGAACAATGGCTACACCTTC
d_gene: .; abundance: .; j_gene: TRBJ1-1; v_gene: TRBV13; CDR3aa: CASSLGGRAEAFF; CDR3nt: TGTGCCAGCAGCTTAGGAGGGAGGGCAGAAGCTTTCTTT
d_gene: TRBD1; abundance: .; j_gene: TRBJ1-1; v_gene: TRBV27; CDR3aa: CASSLAGGAGTEAFF; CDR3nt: TGTGCCAGCAGTTTGGCAGGGGGCGCGGGCACTGAAGCTTTCTTT
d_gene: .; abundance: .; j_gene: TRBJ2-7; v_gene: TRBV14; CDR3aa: CASSQGLGGTYEQYF; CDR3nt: TGTGCCAGCAGCCAAGGGCTAGGAGGTACCTACGAGCAGTACTTC
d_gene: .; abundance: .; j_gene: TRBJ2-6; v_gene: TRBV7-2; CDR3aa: CASSFRPGWSNVLTF; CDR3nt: TGTGCCAGCAGCTTCCGCCCCGGTTGGTCCAACGTCTTGACTTTC
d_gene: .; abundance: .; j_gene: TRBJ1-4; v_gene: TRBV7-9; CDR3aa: CASSSGDARVIGKLFF; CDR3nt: TGTGCCAGCAGCTCAGGGGACGCAAGGGTCATCGGAAAACTGTTTTTT
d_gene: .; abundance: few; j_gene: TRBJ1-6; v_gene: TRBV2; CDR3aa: CASRQQGFFGSPLHF; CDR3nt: TGTGCCAGCAGGCAACAGGGTTTCTTCGGTTCACCCCTCCACTTT
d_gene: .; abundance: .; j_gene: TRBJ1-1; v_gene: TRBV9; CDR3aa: CASSVSGNTEAFF; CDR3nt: TGTGCCAGCAGCGTGTCAGGGAACACTGAAGCTTTCTTT
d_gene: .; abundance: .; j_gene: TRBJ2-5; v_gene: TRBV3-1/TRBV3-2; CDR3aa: CASSQGLVGSETQYF; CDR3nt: TGTGCCAGCAGCCAAGGGCTAGTTGGCTCAGAGACCCAGTACTTC
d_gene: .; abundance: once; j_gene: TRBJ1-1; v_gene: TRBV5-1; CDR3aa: CASSTTLRTEAFF; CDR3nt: TGCGCCAGCAGCACGACTCTTAGGACTGAAGCTTTCTTT
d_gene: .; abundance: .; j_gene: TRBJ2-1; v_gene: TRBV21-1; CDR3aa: CASRLPSHGGAIYEQFF; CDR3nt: TGTGCCAGCAGGTTGCCCTCACACGGGGGGGCGATCTATGAGCAGTTCTTC
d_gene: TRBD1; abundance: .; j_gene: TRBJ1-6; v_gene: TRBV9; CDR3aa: CASSALGGQGNSPLHF; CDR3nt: TGTGCCAGCAGCGCCCTTGGGGGACAGGGAAATTCACCCCTCCACTTT
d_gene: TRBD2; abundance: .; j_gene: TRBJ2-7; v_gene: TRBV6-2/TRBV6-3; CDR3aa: CASTPSGQRGEQYF; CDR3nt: TGTGCCAGCACCCCCTCGGGGCAGCGGGGCGAGCAGTACTTC
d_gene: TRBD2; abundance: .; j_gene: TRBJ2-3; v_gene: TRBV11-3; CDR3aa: CASSLSGGGKDTQYF; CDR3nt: TGTGCCAGCAGCTTGAGCGGGGGGGGAAAAGATACGCAGTATTTT
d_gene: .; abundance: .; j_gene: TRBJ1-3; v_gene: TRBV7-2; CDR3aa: CASSTTGRVSGNTIYF; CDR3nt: TGTGCCAGCAGTACTACGGGCAGGGTCTCTGGAAACACCATATATTTT
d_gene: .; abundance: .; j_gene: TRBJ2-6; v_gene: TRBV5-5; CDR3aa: CASTPSHSSSSGANVLTF; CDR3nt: TGTGCCAGCACGCCCAGTCATTCGAGCTCTAGTGGGGCCAACGTCCTGACTTTC
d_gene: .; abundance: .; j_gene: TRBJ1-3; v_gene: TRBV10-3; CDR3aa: CAISETRTIYF; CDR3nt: TGTGCCATCAGTGAGACGCGCACCATATATTTT
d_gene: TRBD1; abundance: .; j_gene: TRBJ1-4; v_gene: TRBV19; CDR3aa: CASSLRGRGEKLFF; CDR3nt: TGTGCCAGTAGCCTCAGGGGGCGCGGTGAAAAACTGTTTTTT
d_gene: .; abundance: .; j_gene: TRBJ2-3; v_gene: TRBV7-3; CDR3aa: CASSLTRGDTQYF; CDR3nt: TGTGCCAGCAGCTTAACCCGGGGAGATACGCAGTATTTT
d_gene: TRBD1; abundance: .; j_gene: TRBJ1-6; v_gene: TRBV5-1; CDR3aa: CASSSTGQGDSPLHF; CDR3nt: TGCGCCAGCAGCTCCACGGGACAGGGGGATTCACCCCTCCACTTT
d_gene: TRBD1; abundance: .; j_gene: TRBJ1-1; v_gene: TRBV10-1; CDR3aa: CASSVLQGMNTEAFF; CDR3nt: TGCGCCAGCTCCGTCCTACAGGGGATGAACACTGAAGCTTTCTTT
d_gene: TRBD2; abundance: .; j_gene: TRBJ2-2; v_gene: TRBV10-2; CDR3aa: CASSGYSGDPGELFF; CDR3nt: TGCGCCAGCAGTGGGTATAGCGGGGATCCCGGGGAGCTGTTTTTT
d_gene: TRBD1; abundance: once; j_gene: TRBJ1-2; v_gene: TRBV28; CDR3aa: CASSFLRDSPYGYTF; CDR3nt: TGTGCCAGCAGTTTTCTCCGGGACAGCCCCTATGGCTACACCTTC
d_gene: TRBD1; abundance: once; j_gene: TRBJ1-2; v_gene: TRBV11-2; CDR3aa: CASSLVGGQGYYGYTF; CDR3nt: TGTGCCAGCAGCTTAGTAGGTGGACAGGGGTACTATGGCTACACCTTC
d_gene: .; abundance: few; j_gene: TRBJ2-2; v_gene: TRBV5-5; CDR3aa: CASSSEDQNPGELFF; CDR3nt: TGTGCCAGCAGCTCGGAGGACCAGAATCCCGGGGAGCTGTTTTTT
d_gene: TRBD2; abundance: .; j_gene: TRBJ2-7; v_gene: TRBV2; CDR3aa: CASRIAGGPISEQYF; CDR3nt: TGTGCCAGCAGGATAGCGGGGGGGCCAATTAGCGAGCAGTACTTC
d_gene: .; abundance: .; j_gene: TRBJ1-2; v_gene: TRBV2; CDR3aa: CASTITGGYTF; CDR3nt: TGTGCCAGCACCATAACAGGCGGCTACACCTTC
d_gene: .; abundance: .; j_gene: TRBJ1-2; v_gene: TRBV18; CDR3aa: CASSPGRGDGYTF; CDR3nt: TGTGCCAGCTCACCGGGTCGGGGGGATGGCTACACCTTC
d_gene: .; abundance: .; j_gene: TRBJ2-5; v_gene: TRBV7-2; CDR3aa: CASSLSGGKRETQYF; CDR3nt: TGTGCCAGCAGCTTATCAGGGGGGAAGCGGGAGACCCAGTACTTC
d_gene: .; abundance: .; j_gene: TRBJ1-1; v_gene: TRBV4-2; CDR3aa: CASSRTGSTEAFF; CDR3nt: TGTGCCAGCAGCAGAACAGGGTCCACTGAAGCTTTCTTT
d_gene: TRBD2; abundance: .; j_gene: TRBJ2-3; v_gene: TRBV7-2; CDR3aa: CASRSLTSGGAGDTQYF; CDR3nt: TGTGCCAGCAGGTCACTCACTAGCGGGGGGGCAGGTGATACGCAGTATTTT
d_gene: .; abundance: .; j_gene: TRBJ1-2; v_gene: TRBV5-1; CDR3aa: CASSLEGLGGYTF; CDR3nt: TGCGCCAGCAGCTTGGAGGGGCTCGGTGGCTACACCTTC
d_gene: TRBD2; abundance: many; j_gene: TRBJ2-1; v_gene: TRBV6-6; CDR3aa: CASGKGLSGYNEQFF; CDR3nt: TGTGCCAGCGGAAAGGGACTATCGGGTTACAATGAGCAGTTCTTC
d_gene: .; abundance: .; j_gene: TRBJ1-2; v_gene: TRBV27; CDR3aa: CASSFKGGYGYTF; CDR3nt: TGTGCCAGCAGTTTTAAGGGAGGGTATGGCTACACCTTC
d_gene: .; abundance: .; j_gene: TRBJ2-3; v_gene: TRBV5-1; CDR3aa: CASRERASTDTQYF; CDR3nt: TGCGCCAGCAGAGAGCGGGCTAGCACAGATACGCAGTATTTT
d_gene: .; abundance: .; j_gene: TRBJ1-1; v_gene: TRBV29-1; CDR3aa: CSTRHLNTEAFF; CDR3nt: TGCAGCACCCGACACTTGAACACTGAAGCTTTCTTT
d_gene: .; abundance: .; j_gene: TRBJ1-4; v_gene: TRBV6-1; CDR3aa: CASTGRGEKLFF; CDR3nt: TGTGCCAGCACGGGTAGGGGGGAAAAACTGTTTTTT
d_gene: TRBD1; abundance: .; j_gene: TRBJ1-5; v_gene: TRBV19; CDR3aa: CASSDDRGQPQHF; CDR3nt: TGTGCCAGTAGTGATGACAGGGGCCAGCCCCAGCATTTT
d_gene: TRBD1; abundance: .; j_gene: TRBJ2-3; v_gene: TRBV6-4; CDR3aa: CAREEQGKSLTDTQYF; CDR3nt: TGTGCCAGGGAAGAACAGGGGAAGAGCCTCACAGATACGCAGTATTTT
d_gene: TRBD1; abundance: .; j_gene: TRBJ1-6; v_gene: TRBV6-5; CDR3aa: CASSSQGATSPLHF; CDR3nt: TGTGCCAGCAGTTCACAGGGGGCAACCTCACCCCTCCACTTT
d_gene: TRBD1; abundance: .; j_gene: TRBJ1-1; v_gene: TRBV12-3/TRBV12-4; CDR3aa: CASTRTGERAFF; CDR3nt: TGTGCCAGCACCCGAACAGGGGAACGGGCTTTCTTT
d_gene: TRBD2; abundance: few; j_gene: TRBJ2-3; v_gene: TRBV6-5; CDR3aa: CASSSALAGGPNTQYF; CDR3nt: TGTGCCAGCAGTTCCGCTTTAGCGGGGGGGCCGAATACGCAGTATTTT